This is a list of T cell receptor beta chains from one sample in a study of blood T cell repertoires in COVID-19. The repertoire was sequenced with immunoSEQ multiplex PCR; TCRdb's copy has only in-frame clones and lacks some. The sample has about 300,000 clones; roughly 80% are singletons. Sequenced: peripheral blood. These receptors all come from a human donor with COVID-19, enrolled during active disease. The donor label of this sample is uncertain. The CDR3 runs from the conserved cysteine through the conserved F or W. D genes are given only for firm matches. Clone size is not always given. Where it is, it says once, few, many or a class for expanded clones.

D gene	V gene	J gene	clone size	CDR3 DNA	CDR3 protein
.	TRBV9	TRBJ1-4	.	TGTGCCAGCAGCGTCAGGGGAGATAATGAAAAACTGTTTTTT	CASSVRGDNEKLFF
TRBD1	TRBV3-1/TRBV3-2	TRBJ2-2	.	TGTGCCAGCAGCCCCCGGGACAGGAACACCGGGGAGCTGTTTTTT	CASSPRDRNTGELFF
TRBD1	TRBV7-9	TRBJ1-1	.	TGTGCCAGCAGCACGGGGGACAGGGGGACTGAAGCTTTCTTT	CASSTGDRGTEAFF
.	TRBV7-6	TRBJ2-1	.	TGTGCCAGCAGCTTAAACAGGTACAATGAGCAGTTCTTC	CASSLNRYNEQFF
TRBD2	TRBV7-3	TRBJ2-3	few	TGTGCCAGCAGCGCTGGACTAGCGGCAGATACGCAGTATTTT	CASSAGLAADTQYF
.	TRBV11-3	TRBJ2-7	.	TGTGCCAGCAGCTTGTTGGGAGGAAGCGAGCAGTACTTC	CASSLLGGSEQYF
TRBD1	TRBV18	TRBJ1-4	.	TGTGCCAGCTCACGAACGACAGGGGTCAATGAAAAACTGTTTTTT	CASSRTTGVNEKLFF
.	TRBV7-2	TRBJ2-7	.	TGTGCCAGCAGCCCCCGGGTCTCCTACGAGCAGTACTTC	CASSPRVSYEQYF
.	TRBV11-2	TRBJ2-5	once	TGTGCCAGCAGCTTGAGAGCCGGAAGCGCAGAGACCCAGTACTTC	CASSLRAGSAETQYF
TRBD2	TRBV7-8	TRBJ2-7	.	TGTGCCAGCAGCTGGACTAGTAGCCCCTACGAGCAGTACTTC	CASSWTSSPYEQYF
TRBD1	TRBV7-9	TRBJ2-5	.	TGTGCCAGCAGCTTGGACAGGGGGAGAGAGACCCAGTACTTC	CASSLDRGRETQYF